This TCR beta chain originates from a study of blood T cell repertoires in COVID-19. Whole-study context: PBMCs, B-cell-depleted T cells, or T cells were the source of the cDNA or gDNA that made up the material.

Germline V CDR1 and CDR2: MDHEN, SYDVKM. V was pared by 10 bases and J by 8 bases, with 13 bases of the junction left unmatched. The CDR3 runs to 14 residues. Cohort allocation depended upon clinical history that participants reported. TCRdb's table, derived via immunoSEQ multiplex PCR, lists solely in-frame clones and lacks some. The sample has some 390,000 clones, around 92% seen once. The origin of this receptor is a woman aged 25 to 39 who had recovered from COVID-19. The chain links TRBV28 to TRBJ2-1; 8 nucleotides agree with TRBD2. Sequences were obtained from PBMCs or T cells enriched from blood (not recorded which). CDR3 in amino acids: CAITRQPAGDEQFF. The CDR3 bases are TGTGCCATCACGAGACAGCCAGCGGGAGATGAGCAGTTCTTC.